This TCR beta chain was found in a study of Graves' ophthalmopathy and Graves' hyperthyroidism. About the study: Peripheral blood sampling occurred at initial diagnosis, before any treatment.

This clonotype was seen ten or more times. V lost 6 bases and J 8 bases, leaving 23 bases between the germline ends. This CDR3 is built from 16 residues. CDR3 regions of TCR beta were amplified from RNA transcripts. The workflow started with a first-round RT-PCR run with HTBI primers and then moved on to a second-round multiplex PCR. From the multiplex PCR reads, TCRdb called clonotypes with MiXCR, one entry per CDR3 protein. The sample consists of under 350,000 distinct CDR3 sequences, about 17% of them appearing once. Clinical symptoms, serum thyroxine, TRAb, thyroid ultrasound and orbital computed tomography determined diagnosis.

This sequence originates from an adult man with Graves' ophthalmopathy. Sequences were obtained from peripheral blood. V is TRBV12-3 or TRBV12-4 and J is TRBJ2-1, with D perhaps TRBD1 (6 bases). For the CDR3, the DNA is TGTGCCAGCAGAAGAAATACAGGGAGCACAATGGATGAGCAGTTCTTC. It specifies CASRRNTGSTMDEQFF.